This TCR beta chain was captured in a study of T cells after posttransplantation cyclophosphamide. Whole-study findings and limits: Recipient CMV seropositivity and CMV reactivation strongly tracked TRB clonality. Blood and skin or GI T cell repertoires showed limited TRB overlap.

In the case of this clone: Its antigen is not known.

The naive gate required viable CD3+CD4+ or CD3+CD8+ cells with CCR7+CD45RA+CD45RO-CD95-CD27+CD28+ phenotype. Germline CDR1 is SGHTS and CDR2 is YDEGEE. V shed 0 bases and J 5 bases; nucleotides not matched to a gene: 2. This CDR3 contains 15 residues. Clones were sequenced by immunoSEQ multiplex PCR, and TCRdb holds only the in-frame ones, with some missing. The table lists roughly 23,000 clones, 95% to 98% of them singletons. The chain recombines TRBV5-8 with TRBJ2-3; 11 nucleotides align to TRBD2. This receptor was obtained from a man in his fifties in good health, CMV-negative, and a related stem cell transplant donor. The sample consisted of naive CD4+ T cells sorted from PBMCs. The DNA of the CDR3 is TGTGCCAGCAGCTTGGGTAGCGGGAGGGAAGATACGCAGTATTTT. Encoded protein: CASSLGSGREDTQYF.